Detailed here is one TCR beta chain. Germline V gene lookup returns CDR1 KGHDR and CDR2 SFDVKD. V was clipped by 6 bases and J by 7 bases, with 18 bases between them. The CDR3 runs to 15 residues. This sample stems from a study of blood T cell repertoires in COVID-19. The wider study: The analysed material was cDNA or gDNA that came from T cells, B-cell-depleted T cells, or PBMCs.

Authors' data handling: Estimation of nucleated cell counts relied on the amplification of reference gene primers. The assay was immunoSEQ multiplex PCR, and TCRdb's table has in-frame clones only and misses some. V and J calls and clone size come straight from that table; D and trimming were deduced from the DNA. The data contain around 53,000 clones, 60% to 80% of them seen just once; the ten biggest clones take up about 45%. The receptor's source is a man in his 70s with active or convalescent COVID-19. The rearrangement links TRBV24-1 to TRBJ2-1; D perhaps matches TRBD1 (7 bases). The sequenced sample consisted of peripheral blood. The CDR3 is CATSKGQGGQNEQFF. Here the CDR3 DNA reads TGTGCCACCAGTAAAGGGCAGGGGGGCCAAAATGAGCAGTTCTTC.